Below are 20 T cell receptor beta chains sequenced from a single sample in a study of blood T cells in healthy people across ages. Primed by a sample-barcoded 5' primer and a J-beta primer mix, a second PCR proceeded for roughly 7 to 12 cycles. TCRdb independently ran MiXCR on the 5' RACE reads; one entry per CDR3 protein. The sample has about 730,000 distinct CDR3 sequences, 40% to 45% seen once. The sequencing input was blood. These receptors came from an older woman in good health.

The rearrangement links TRBV3-1 to TRBJ1-2; 9 nucleotides match TRBD1. The CDR3 has 17 amino acids. Germline lookup yields CDR1 LGHDT and CDR2 YNNKEL (reference sequence). The V and J ends lost 3 bases and 5 bases, in that order; junction bases with no gene match: 13. CDR3 amino acids: CASSHQVQGALSYGYTF. The CDR3 DNA sequence: TGTGCCAGCAGCCATCAGGTACAGGGGGCCCTCAGTTATGGCTACACCTTC.

The V call is TRBV6-5, the J call TRBJ2-1; 11 positions agree with TRBD1. The J call may not be correct, given that the DNA end is closer to TRBJ2-7. The CDR3 is 16 residues long. Looked up from germline, CDR1 is MNHEY and CDR2 is SVGAGI. CDR3 nucleotide sequence: TGTGCCAGCACCCGGACAGGGGGCGGTTCCTACAATGAGCAGTACTTC. The encoded protein is CASTRTGGGSYNEQYF.

This chain uses TRBV2 with TRBJ2-3; tentatively, D is TRBD1 or TRBD2 (6 bases each). The germline V gene has CDR1 SNHLY and CDR2 FYNNEI. CDR3 length equals 14 residues. Trimming removed 7 bases at V and 0 bases at J, with 11 bases between. In nucleotides, the CDR3 is TGTGCCAGCAAAGGGGGGCCGAGCACAGATACGCAGTATTTT. Residues: CASKGGPSTDTQYF.

The CDR3 spells CAIRTGDLYGYTF. DNA for the CDR3: TGTGCCATACGGACAGGGGACCTCTATGGCTACACCTTC. The chain has TRBV10-3 and TRBJ1-2; 9 bases match TRBD1. CDR3 length equals 13 residues. Germline V gives CDR1 ENHRY, CDR2 SYGVKD. The trim removed 9 bases at V and 4 bases at J, leaving 6 bases unmatched.

This clonotype came up many times. The chain couples TRBV7-9 to TRBJ2-1; D remains ambiguous. V was clipped by 1 base and J by 8 bases, with 6 bases between them. The CDR3 sequence is 12 residues long. Germline CDR1 reads SEHNR; CDR2 reads FQNEAQ (reference sequence). Here the CDR3 reads CASSLVDDEQFF. The CDR3 region has the DNA TGTGCCAGCAGCTTAGTGGACGATGAGCAGTTCTTC. The full variable domain, rest sourced from reference TRBV7-9 and TRBJ2-1, is DTGVSQNPRHKITKRGQNVTFRCDPISEHNRLYWYRQTLGQGPEFLTYFQNEAQLEKSRLLSDRFSAERPKGSFSTLEIQRTEQGDSAMYLCASSLVDDEQFFGPGTRLTVL.

The rearrangement uses TRBV12-3 or TRBV12-4 and TRBJ2-6, with D unclear. The CDR3 length is 17 residues. Trimming left V 1 base short and J 2 bases short, with 12 bases between. The CDR3 loop reads CASSLVRASTGANVLTF. CDR3 DNA sequence: TGTGCCAGCAGTTTAGTGAGAGCCTCCACTGGGGCCAACGTCCTGACTTTC.

In its sample, this clonotype was seen a few times. The chain links TRBV20-1 to TRBJ2-3, with TRBD2 matching 7 bases. This CDR3 is 14 amino acids long. V shed 3 bases and J 2 bases; nucleotides not matched to a gene: 5. Germline CDR1 reads DFQATT; CDR2 reads SNEGSKA (reference sequence). DNA for the CDR3: TGCAGTGCTAGTTTACTAGCGAACACAGATACGCAGTATTTT. This codes for CSASLLANTDTQYF.

The chain has TRBV4-2 and TRBJ2-3; D is unresolved. CDR1 LGHNA and CDR2 YNFKEQ come from the germline V gene. Trimming pared 0 bases from V and 4 bases from J, leaving 8 bases between. CDR3 length: 14 amino acids. CDR3 in amino acids: CASSQERLADTQYF. CDR3 coding DNA: TGTGCCAGCAGCCAAGAAAGGCTTGCAGATACGCAGTATTTT.

The chain uses TRBV27 and TRBJ1-2; weak D call: TRBD1 (5 bases). The CDR3 contains 17 residues. Trimming stripped 5 bases from V and 7 bases from J, with 26 bases between. Germline V gene data show CDR1 as MNHEY and CDR2 as SMNVEV (reference sequence). CDR3 loop: CASSRAETGNKLSGYTF. In DNA, the CDR3 is TGTGCCAGCAGTCGCGCTGAAACAGGAAATAAGCTTTCTGGCTACACCTTC.

The V call is TRBV20-1, the J call TRBJ1-2, with no clear D. The V end was cut by 0 bases, the J end by 5 bases, with 7 bases between. Germline CDR1 and CDR2: DFQATT and SNEGSKA (reference sequence). The CDR3 totals 12 residues. The CDR3 nucleotides read TGCAGTGCTAGAGATTGGACTTATGGCTACACCTTC. This encodes CSARDWTYGYTF.

CDR3 DNA sequence: TGTGCCAGCAGCTTAGAACGGCGCTCTGGAAACACCATATATTTT. Its protein is CASSLERRSGNTIYF. The gene calls are TRBV7-6 and TRBJ1-3; no clear D. The CDR3 loop spans 15 amino acids. Germline assignment: CDR1 SGHVS and CDR2 FNYEAQ. V lost 1 base and J 0 bases, leaving 7 bases between the germline ends.

The chain is built from TRBV12-3 or TRBV12-4 and TRBJ1-2; the D is unclear. The CDR3 contains 12 residues. The ends were cut back, 3 bases at V and 7 bases at J, with 9 bases in the middle. CDR3: CASSFGQFGYTF. The CDR3 nucleotides are TGTGCCAGCAGTTTCGGGCAGTTTGGCTACACCTTC.

For this clonotype: Its ends do not fully match the called genes, so a read error is possible. CDR3 sequence (DNA): TGTGCCATCAGTGATGACCTTGCGGGATTCTCCTACGAGCGGTACTTC. Protein: CAISDDLAGFSYERYF. The V gene is TRBV10-3, the J gene TRBJ2-7; D possibly corresponds to TRBD2 (6 bases). Germline V gene data show CDR1 as ENHRY and CDR2 as SYGVKD. The CDR3 is made up of 16 amino acids.

This clonotype has just a few counts. The V call is TRBV14, the J call TRBJ2-1; D not resolved. Germline V gives CDR1 SGHDN, CDR2 FVKESK. Trimming pared 0 bases from V and 5 bases from J, leaving 11 bases between. The CDR3 consists of 15 residues. The CDR3 loop reads CASSQDLRPHNEQFF. The CDR3 DNA is TGTGCCAGCAGCCAAGATCTTCGGCCTCACAATGAGCAGTTCTTC. Full variable domain (remainder filled in from reference TRBV14 and TRBJ2-1): EAGVTQFPSHSVIEKGQTVTLRCDPISGHDNLYWYRRVMGKEIKFLLHFVKESKQDESGMPNNRFLAERTGGTYSTLKVQPAELEDSGVYFCASSQDLRPHNEQFFGPGTRLTVL.

This clonotype was observed a few times. The chain links TRBV10-3 to TRBJ2-5, with 7 nucleotides matching TRBD1. J gave up 6 bases and V 0 bases, and 4 bases lay outside the gene matches. The CDR3 is 14 amino acids. Germline lookup yields CDR1 ENHRY and CDR2 SYGVKD. CDR3 sequence reads: CAISESTGEKTQYF. For the CDR3, the DNA is TGTGCCATCAGTGAGTCAACAGGGGAAAAGACCCAGTACTTC.

Of note for this clonotype: A much bigger clone sits one base away, suggesting this may be a read error. This sequence joins TRBV7-2 and TRBJ2-5; no clear D gene. The germline CDR1 and CDR2 sequences are SGHTA and FQGNSA. The CDR3 covers 14 residues. CDR3 protein: CAGSSYSAQETQYF. The CDR3 DNA reads as TGTGCCGGCAGCTCCTACAGTGCGCAAGAGACCCAGTACTTC. Filled out from reference TRBV7-2 and TRBJ2-5, the complete variable domain reads GAGVSQSPSNKVTEKGKDVELRCDPISGHTALYWYRQSLGQGLEFLIYFQGNSAPDKSGLPSDRFSAERTGGSVSTLTIQRTQQEDSAVYLCAGSSYSAQETQYFGPGTRLLVL.

V and J are TRBV12-3 or TRBV12-4 and TRBJ1-5; D call uncertain. Trimming pared 8 bases from V and 8 bases from J, leaving 10 bases between. The CDR3 covers 11 residues. As DNA, the CDR3 is TGTGCCAGCGGGTCCGTAGAGCCCCAGCATTTT. Translation: CASGSVEPQHF.

The CDR3 protein is CATSDSATNTGELFF. The DNA of the CDR3 is TGTGCCACCAGTGATTCGGCAACCAACACCGGGGAGCTGTTTTTT. The rearrangement uses TRBV24-1 and TRBJ2-2; D call uncertain. V gave up 2 bases and J gave up 2 bases, with 8 bases separating them. Per germline, CDR1 KGHDR and CDR2 SFDVKD. This CDR3 is 15 amino acids long.

The rearrangement joins TRBV29-1 to TRBJ1-2, with D maybe TRBD1 (5 bases). CDR3 size: 14 residues. Per the germline V gene, CDR1 is SQVTM and CDR2 is ANQGSEA. Deletions cut 3 bases from V and 2 bases from J, with 13 bases between. The chain's CDR3 is CSVDRQGGNYGYTF. The CDR3 nucleotides are TGCAGCGTTGATCGGCAGGGCGGCAACTATGGCTACACCTTC.

Concerning this clonotype: The junction departs from germline at one end; a sequencing error may be responsible. The rearrangement uses TRBV7-9 and TRBJ1-2; unclear D gene. The germline CDR1 and CDR2 sequences are SEHNR and FQNEAQ (reference sequence). CDR3 length: 14 residues. Written as DNA, the CDR3 is TGTACCAGCAGCTTAAACGAAGCGAACTATGGCTACACCTTC. Its translation: CTSSLNEANYGYTF.